This passage covers 27 T cell receptor beta chains from one sample sequenced in a study of T cells in Graves' hyperthyroidism and ophthalmopathy. Authors of the study amplified TCR beta CDR3 regions from RNA transcripts. During a first-round RT-PCR of the TCR CDR3, the HTBI primer set was used. TCRdb redid the calling of the multiplex PCR reads with MiXCR, one entry per CDR3 protein. The profile shows more than 300,000 distinct CDR3 sequences, 17% of them singletons. What was sequenced was blood. The source is a woman aged 25 to 39 with Graves' hyperthyroidism that later progressed to Graves' ophthalmopathy.

This clonotype was counted a few times. Written as DNA, the CDR3 is TGTGCCAGCAGTTACCCTACTATTCGTGACAGGGGGCCAGACACCGGGGAGCTGTTTTTT. Amino acids: CASSYPTIRDRGPDTGELFF. The gene calls are TRBV6-5 and TRBJ2-2, with 10 positions matching TRBD1. CDR3 length: 20 residues. V shed 2 bases, J shed 3 bases, and the junction held 15 bases outside the gene matches. From germline, CDR1 is MNHEY and CDR2 SVGAGI.

This clonotype occurred a few times. The chain has TRBV5-5 and TRBJ1-2, with no clear D. The V gene lost 7 bases and the J gene lost 3 bases, with 13 bases spanning the gap. Looked up from germline, CDR1 is SGHKS and CDR2 is YYEKEE (reference sequence). The CDR3 consists of 13 residues. As DNA, the CDR3 is TGTGCCAGCCGAGCCACCAGCCACTATGGCTACACCTTC. It translates to CASRATSHYGYTF.

This clonotype showed up many times. The J gene is TRBJ1-2, the V gene TRBV6-1; 7 bases align to TRBD1. CDR1 is MNHNS and CDR2 is SASEGT in the germline V gene. V lost 10 bases to trimming and J lost 5 bases; unmatched junction nucleotides: 13. This CDR3 is built from 14 residues. The CDR3 nucleotides are TGTGCCACTACGACCAGGGGGTTTGAATATGGCTACACCTTC. The encoded protein is CATTTRGFEYGYTF.

In its sample, this clonotype was seen once. V usage is TRBV27 and J usage is TRBJ1-5; D unclear. Trimming took 7 bases from V and 4 from J, leaving 29 bases between them. This CDR3 comprises 19 residues. Germline lookup yields CDR1 MNHEY and CDR2 SMNVEV (reference sequence). The CDR3 nucleotides read TGTGCCAGCAAAAAAAGTCGGTGCCGACGGGGAGGAAAGAATCAGCCCCAGCATTTT. Its protein product is CASKKSRCRRGGKNQPQHF.

In this sample, this clonotype turned up many times. The V and J genes are TRBV2 and TRBJ2-3; 9 nucleotides agree with TRBD2. J gave up 4 bases and V 6 bases, and 8 bases lay outside the gene matches. The germline V gene encodes CDR1 SNHLY and CDR2 FYNNEI. This CDR3 region has 15 residues. The CDR3 nucleotides are TGTGCCAGCAGGGGACTAGCTTGGGGCGCAGATACGCAGTATTTT. Translation gives CASRGLAWGADTQYF.

This chain uses TRBV20-1 with TRBJ1-2; perhaps TRBD1 as D (6 bases). This CDR3 has 15 residues. Germline CDR1 reads DFQATT; CDR2 reads SNEGSKA (reference sequence). V was clipped by 0 bases and J by 7 bases, with 18 bases between them. CDR3 in amino acids: CSARDPGGANAGYTF. CDR3 DNA: TGCAGTGCTAGAGATCCCGGGGGCGCGAACGCTGGCTACACCTTC.

This clonotype has a handful of counts. The chain employs TRBV15 and TRBJ1-2; 9 nucleotides match TRBD1. The CDR3 is 15 residues long. Germline CDR1 is LNHNV and CDR2 is YYDKDF (reference sequence). Losses at the gene ends were 5 bases for V and 5 bases for J; bases not matched to a gene: 9. The CDR3 protein is CATSPSRGQGYGYTF. CDR3 coding DNA: TGTGCCACCAGCCCTTCCCGCGGACAGGGGTATGGCTACACCTTC.

In its sample, this clonotype was seen many times. The rearrangement joins TRBV20-1 to TRBJ1-5; D gene unclear. V lost 3 bases and J lost 5, with 14 bases in between. The CDR3 has 14 residues. Germline V CDR1 and CDR2: DFQATT, SNEGSKA (reference sequence). This CDR3 reads CSASGTAGDQPQHF. CDR3 bases: TGCAGTGCTAGTGGCACTGCTGGGGATCAGCCCCAGCATTTT.

The sample holds many counts of this clonotype. The gene calls are TRBV28 and TRBJ2-7; TRBD1 matches at 10 bases. In germline, CDR1 is MDHEN, CDR2 SYDVKM. V lost 6 bases to trimming and J lost 4 bases; unmatched junction nucleotides: 12. The CDR3 covers 16 residues. CDR3 in amino acids: CASRAFPGQGIYEQYF. CDR3 nucleotide sequence: TGTGCCAGCAGGGCATTCCCGGGACAGGGGATATACGAGCAGTACTTC.

The chain recombines TRBV9 with TRBJ2-7; 12 positions agree with TRBD2. Germline loops: CDR1 SGDLS, CDR2 YYNGEE. This CDR3 is 21 amino acids long. V was pared by 0 bases and J by 4 bases, with 20 bases of the junction left unmatched. The CDR3 spells CASSVVPTGEGGLAGQYEQYF. The CDR3 coding sequence is TGTGCCAGCAGCGTAGTGCCCACGGGTGAAGGAGGACTAGCGGGGCAATACGAGCAGTACTTC. Drawing the rest from reference TRBV9 and TRBJ2-7, the complete variable domain is DSGVTQTPKHLITATGQRVTLRCSPRSGDLSVYWYQQSLDQGLQFLIQYYNGEERAKGNILERFSAQQFPDLHSELNLSSLELGDSALYFCASSVVPTGEGGLAGQYEQYFGPGTRLTVT.

In this sample, this clonotype turned up many times. Compared with germline, one end of the junction differs, possibly owing to a read error. The V call is TRBV28, the J call TRBJ2-1; 10 bases map to TRBD2. This CDR3 has 19 amino acids. Germline V gene lookup returns CDR1 MDHEN and CDR2 SYDVKM. The CDR3, as DNA: TGTGCCAGCCGTTTTCCGGGGACTAGCGTCAAAAGCTCCTACAATGAGCAGTTCTTC. Amino acids: CASRFPGTSVKSSYNEQFF. The full variable domain, completed using reference TRBV28 and TRBJ2-1, is DVKVTQSSRYLVKRTGEKVFLECVQDMDHENMFWYRQDPGLGLRLIYFSYDVKMKEKGDIPEGYSVSREKKERFSLILESASTNQTSMYLCASRFPGTSVKSSYNEQFFGPGTRLTVL.

The chain is built from TRBV11-2 and TRBJ1-1; D possibly corresponds to TRBD1 (5 bases). CDR1 and CDR2 from the germline V gene are SGHAT and FQNNGV. The CDR3 totals 14 residues. The V gene lost 4 bases and the J gene lost 5 bases, with 14 bases spanning the gap. The CDR3 bases are TGTGCCAGCAGCTCCTGGCGGGGGAATACTGAAGCTTTCTTT. Amino acid sequence: CASSSWRGNTEAFF.

This clonotype has a handful of counts. The gene calls are TRBV6-1 and TRBJ2-7, with TRBD1 matching over 7 bases. This CDR3 spans 13 amino acids. After removal of 10 bases from V and 0 bases from J, the junction contained 6 bases not matched to a gene. Germline V gives CDR1 MNHNS, CDR2 SASEGT. DNA for the CDR3: TGTGCCACCGCCGGGACAGCCTCCTACGAGCAGTACTTC. Translation: CATAGTASYEQYF.

The table lists this clonotype with many counts. The rearrangement links TRBV20-1 to TRBJ1-5, with 7 bases identical to TRBD1. V dropped 6 bases and J dropped 0; count of bases not matched to a gene: 8. Germline V gene lookup returns CDR1 DFQATT and CDR2 SNEGSKA (reference sequence). The CDR3 has 15 amino acids. The CDR3, as DNA: TGCAGTGCGAGACGACAGGGCTATAGCAATCAGCCCCAGCATTTT. This gives the protein CSARRQGYSNQPQHF.

This clonotype was counted at least ten times. The rearrangement joins TRBV5-1 to TRBJ1-1; 11 bases match TRBD1. This CDR3 region has 18 residues. V gave up 1 base and J gave up 4 bases; unmatched junction bases: 12. Germline loops: CDR1 SGHRS, CDR2 YFSETQ. The CDR3 reads CASSLRAMDRGRPTEAFF. CDR3 coding DNA: TGCGCCAGCAGCTTGCGGGCTATGGACAGGGGGCGGCCCACTGAAGCTTTCTTT.

The chain couples TRBV29-1 to TRBJ2-1; 10 bases match TRBD2. Trimming cost V 0 bases and J 7 bases; bases outside gene matches: 12. Looked up from germline, CDR1 is SQVTM and CDR2 is ANQGSEA. The CDR3 length is 17 residues. CDR3 region: CSVEDRGASGSRNEQFF. For the CDR3, the DNA is TGCAGCGTTGAAGATCGCGGGGCTAGCGGGAGTAGAAATGAGCAGTTCTTC.

This clonotype was detected only a few times. The rearrangement links TRBV6-6 to TRBJ1-2; the D is unclear. CDR1 is MNHNY and CDR2 is SVGAGI in the germline V gene (reference sequence). The CDR3 loop spans 12 amino acids. V gave up 2 bases and J gave up 8 bases, with 9 bases separating them. DNA of the CDR3: TGTGCCAGCAGTTACCGGTTGGGCGGCTACACCTTC. It encodes CASSYRLGGYTF.

Many counts were recorded for this clonotype. The chain is built from TRBV2 and TRBJ1-2; D gene uncertain. CDR1 and CDR2 from the germline V gene are SNHLY and FYNNEI. This CDR3 contains 15 residues. V was shortened by 2 bases and J by 0 bases, with 10 bases between the two germline ends. The CDR3: CASSESHGANYGYTF. CDR3 DNA sequence: TGTGCCAGCAGTGAATCCCACGGAGCTAACTATGGCTACACCTTC. The full variable domain, with the rest looked up from reference TRBV2 and TRBJ1-2, is EPEVTQTPSHQVTQMGQEVILRCVPISNHLYFYWYRQILGQKVEFLVSFYNNEISEKSEIFDDQFSVERPDGSNFTLKIRSTKLEDSAMYFCASSESHGANYGYTFGSGTRLTVV.

The chain combines TRBV9 with TRBJ2-3, with a tentative D call TRBD2 (7 bases). The CDR3 spans 18 residues. Per germline, CDR1 SGDLS and CDR2 YYNGEE. Trimming left V 0 bases short and J 0 bases short, with 17 bases between. The CDR3 nucleotides read TGTGCCAGCAGCGTAGGGATGTGGAGCGGGACAAGCACAGATACGCAGTATTTT. Amino acids: CASSVGMWSGTSTDTQYF.

This clonotype was seen many times. The rearrangement joins TRBV5-1 to TRBJ2-1; 9 bases align to TRBD2. This CDR3 comprises 17 residues. The germline CDR1 and CDR2 sequences are SGHRS and YFSETQ. The junction had 11 bases not matched to a gene; V was cut back by 1 base and J by 6 bases. The CDR3: CASSLLRRLADRNEQFF. The DNA of the CDR3 is TGCGCCAGCAGCTTGCTTCGTCGACTAGCGGATCGCAATGAGCAGTTCTTC.

This clonotype was counted many times. The chain recombines TRBV10-3 with TRBJ2-6; D not resolved. The CDR3 has 16 residues. Per the germline V gene, CDR1 is ENHRY and CDR2 is SYGVKD. V was pared by 0 bases and J by 0 bases, with 6 bases between. CDR3: CAISESRVSGANVLTF. The CDR3 bases are TGTGCCATCAGTGAGTCGCGAGTCTCTGGGGCCAACGTCCTGACTTTC.

The chain has TRBV11-2 and TRBJ1-3, with a possible D match to TRBD1 (5 bases). Between the trimmed V and J ends, which lost 3 bases and 0 bases, there was a span of 18 bases. The CDR3 has 18 residues. Germline CDR1 is SGHAT and CDR2 is FQNNGV. CDR3 amino acids: CASSLVRVTRGSGNTIYF. The CDR3 nucleotides are TGTGCCAGCAGCTTGGTCAGGGTGACACGGGGCTCTGGAAACACCATATATTTT.

The V and J genes are TRBV2 and TRBJ1-5, with a tentative D call TRBD1 (6 bases). Looked up from germline, CDR1 is SNHLY and CDR2 is FYNNEI. There are 13 residues in the CDR3. V was shortened by 1 base and J by 11 bases, with 12 bases between the two germline ends. The CDR3 bases are TGTGCCAGCAGTGAAGGACGGGGGGGCTCCCAGCATTTT. This gives the protein CASSEGRGGSQHF.

This clonotype was seen ten or more times. The chain links TRBV20-1 to TRBJ2-7, with TRBD2 identical over 11 bases. Germline trimming cut 6 bases from V and 4 bases from J; bases unmatched to any gene: 17. The CDR3 length is 17 residues. The germline V gene encodes CDR1 DFQATT and CDR2 SNEGSKA (reference sequence). This CDR3 is CSASMVDGLAGLYEQYF. In DNA form, the CDR3 reads TGCAGTGCCAGCATGGTTGACGGACTAGCGGGCTTGTACGAGCAGTACTTC.

The V and J genes are TRBV27 and TRBJ2-5, with D perhaps TRBD1 (6 bases). This CDR3 spans 23 amino acids. Germline assignment: CDR1 MNHEY and CDR2 SMNVEV (reference sequence). V was cut by 3 bases and J by 5 bases, with 40 bases left in between. CDR3 sequence reads: CASSLKQGLCPVPTTPAWETQYF. The CDR3 DNA reads as TGTGCCAGCAGTTTGAAACAGGGTCTTTGCCCTGTTCCAACCACACCAGCATGGGAGACCCAGTACTTC.

This clonotype appeared many times. The chain is built from TRBV7-8 and TRBJ2-7, with 14 bases identical to TRBD2. The CDR3 spans 19 residues. Per the germline V gene, CDR1 is SGHVS and CDR2 is FQNEAQ. J gave up 4 bases and V 4 bases, and 15 bases lay outside the gene matches. The CDR3 DNA reads as TGTGCCAGCAGCTGGGAAACCGGGACTAGCGGGAGAAAGCGGTACGAGCAGTACTTC. Translated: CASSWETGTSGRKRYEQYF. Complete variable domain (other parts from reference TRBV7-8 and TRBJ2-7): GAGVSQSPRYKVAKRGQDVALRCDPISGHVSLFWYQQALGQGPEFLTYFQNEAQLDKSGLPSDRFFAERPEGSVSTLKIQRTQQEDSAVYLCASSWETGTSGRKRYEQYFGPGTRLTVT.

Ten or more counts support this clonotype. The chain recombines TRBV19 with TRBJ2-3, with a possible D match to TRBD2 (5 bases). This CDR3 spans 18 amino acids. V lost 5 bases and J lost 1, with 22 bases in between. Germline V gene lookup returns CDR1 LNHDA and CDR2 SQIVND (reference sequence). CDR3 DNA: TGTGCCAGTAGTCCTCGCCCGGGGTCGGCCTACCGCACAGATACGCAGTATTTT. Amino acid sequence: CASSPRPGSAYRTDTQYF.